The following is a TCR beta chain sequence with its context. Its cognate antigen is unknown. The germline V gene has CDR1 MGHDK and CDR2 SYGVNS. CDR3 size: 14 residues. The V end lost 6 bases, the J end lost 1 base, and 12 bases lay between the germline ends. The protocol was immunoSEQ multiplex PCR, while the TCRdb copy is restricted to in-frame clones and leaves out a portion. The sample yields 1,500,000 or so clones, around 97% seen once. The record originates from a study of shared clonotypes between healthy human individuals. Study-wide points: It was observed that approximately 5% of naive CD4 clonotypes were shared across a few donors.

The CD4+ fraction was divided into a CD45RA+ naive subset and a CD45RA-negative memory subset. V gene TRBV25-1 combines with J gene TRBJ1-1; D is undetermined. This TCR was recovered from a man aged 25-45 years in good health. The sample comprised naive CD4+ T cells sorted from blood. Specified subset: CD45RA+ positively selected. CDR3 protein: CASSQFTSNTEAFF. CDR3 sequence (DNA): TGTGCCAGCAGCCAATTTACATCGAACACTGAAGCTTTCTTT.